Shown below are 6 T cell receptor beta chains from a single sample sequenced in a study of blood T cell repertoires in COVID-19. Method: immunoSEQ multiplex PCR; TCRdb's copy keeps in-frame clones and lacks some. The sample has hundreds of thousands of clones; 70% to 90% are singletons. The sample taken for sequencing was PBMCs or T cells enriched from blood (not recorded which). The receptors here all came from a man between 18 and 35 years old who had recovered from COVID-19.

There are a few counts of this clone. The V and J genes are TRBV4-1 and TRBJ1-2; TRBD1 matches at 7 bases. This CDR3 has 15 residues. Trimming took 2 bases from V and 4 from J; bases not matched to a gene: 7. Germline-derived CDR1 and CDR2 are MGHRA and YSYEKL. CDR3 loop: CASSQQTGVLYGYTF. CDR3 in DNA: TGCGCCAGCAGCCAACAAACAGGGGTGCTCTATGGCTACACCTTC.

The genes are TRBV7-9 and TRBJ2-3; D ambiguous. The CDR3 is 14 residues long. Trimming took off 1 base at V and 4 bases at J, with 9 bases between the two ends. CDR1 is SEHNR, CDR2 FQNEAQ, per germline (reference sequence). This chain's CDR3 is CASSLVVRADTQYF. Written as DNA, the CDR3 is TGTGCCAGCAGCTTAGTGGTTCGGGCAGATACGCAGTATTTT.

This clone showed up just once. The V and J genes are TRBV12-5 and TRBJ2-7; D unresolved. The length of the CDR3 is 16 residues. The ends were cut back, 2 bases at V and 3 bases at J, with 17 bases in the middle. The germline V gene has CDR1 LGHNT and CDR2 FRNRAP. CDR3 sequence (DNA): TGTGCTAGTGGTTTGTTTCCCAGCGAGCCCTACTACGAGCAGTACTTC. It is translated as CASGLFPSEPYYEQYF.

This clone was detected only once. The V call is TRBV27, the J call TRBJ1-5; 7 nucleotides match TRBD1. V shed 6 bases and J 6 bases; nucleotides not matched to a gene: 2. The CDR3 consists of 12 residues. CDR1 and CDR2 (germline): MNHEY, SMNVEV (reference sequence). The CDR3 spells CASRNRGQPQHF. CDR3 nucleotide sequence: TGTGCCAGCAGAAACAGGGGTCAGCCCCAGCATTTT.

The CDR3 sequence: CASRRYNEQFF. CDR3 DNA sequence: TGTGCCAGCAGGCGTTACAATGAGCAGTTCTTC. The chain couples TRBV28 to TRBJ2-1; D unresolved. This CDR3 spans 11 amino acids. Trimming left V 6 bases short and J 4 bases short, with 4 bases between. Per germline, CDR1 MDHEN and CDR2 SYDVKM.

This CDR3 reads CASSRDFNEQFF. CDR3 in DNA: TGCGCCAGCAGCAGGGACTTCAATGAGCAGTTCTTC. V and J are TRBV5-1 and TRBJ2-1; D might be TRBD2 (6 bases). From germline, CDR1 is SGHRS and CDR2 YFSETQ. There are 12 residues in the CDR3. V lost 4 bases, J lost 6 bases, and 8 bases lay in between.